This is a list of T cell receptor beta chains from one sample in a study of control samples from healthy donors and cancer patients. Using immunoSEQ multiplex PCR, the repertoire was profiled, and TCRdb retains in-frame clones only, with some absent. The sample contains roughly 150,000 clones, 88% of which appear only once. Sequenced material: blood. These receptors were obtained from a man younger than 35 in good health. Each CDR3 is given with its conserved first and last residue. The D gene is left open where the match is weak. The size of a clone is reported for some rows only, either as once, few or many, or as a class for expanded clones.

cdr3_aa: CASSRGQVPFF; cdr3_nt: TGTGCCAGCAGCCGGGGACAGGTTCCTTTCTTT; cdr3_length: 11; j_call: TRBJ1-1; clone_size: -; d_call: TRBD1; v_call: TRBV9
cdr3_aa: CASSPAPGAEAFF; cdr3_nt: TGTGCCAGCAGTCCGGCCCCCGGGGCTGAAGCTTTCTTT; cdr3_length: 13; j_call: TRBJ1-1; clone_size: -; d_call: -; v_call: TRBV12-3/TRBV12-4
cdr3_aa: CASSLTGTGLSTDTQYF; cdr3_nt: TGCGCCAGCAGCCTCACGGGGACAGGACTTAGCACAGATACGCAGTATTTT; cdr3_length: 17; j_call: TRBJ2-3; clone_size: -; d_call: TRBD1; v_call: TRBV4-1
cdr3_aa: CASRPNPRYANTEAFF; cdr3_nt: TGTGCCAGCAGGCCTAATCCCAGGTATGCGAACACTGAAGCTTTCTTT; cdr3_length: 16; j_call: TRBJ1-1; clone_size: -; d_call: -; v_call: TRBV27
cdr3_aa: CSAFHSYEQYF; cdr3_nt: TGCAGTGCTTTTCACTCCTACGAGCAGTACTTC; cdr3_length: 11; j_call: TRBJ2-7; clone_size: -; d_call: -; v_call: TRBV20-1
cdr3_aa: CASSLQTEAFF; cdr3_nt: TGTGCCAGCAGTTTACAGACTGAAGCTTTCTTT; cdr3_length: 11; j_call: TRBJ1-1; clone_size: -; d_call: -; v_call: TRBV12-3/TRBV12-4
cdr3_aa: CASSTHHGRQRYEQYF; cdr3_nt: TGTGCCAGCAGTACACACCACGGTCGACAGCGCTACGAGCAGTACTTC; cdr3_length: 16; j_call: TRBJ2-7; clone_size: -; d_call: -; v_call: TRBV27
cdr3_aa: CASSQGLAGPTEAFF; cdr3_nt: TGTGCCAGCAGTCAGGGGCTAGCTGGTCCCACTGAAGCTTTCTTT; cdr3_length: 15; j_call: TRBJ1-1; clone_size: -; d_call: -; v_call: TRBV6-5
cdr3_aa: CAISESGSWDGSEAFF; cdr3_nt: TGTGCCATCAGTGAGTCGGGTTCCTGGGATGGTTCTGAAGCTTTCTTT; cdr3_length: 16; j_call: TRBJ1-1; clone_size: few; d_call: -; v_call: TRBV10-3
cdr3_aa: CASRRVGGVSTEAFF; cdr3_nt: TGTGCCAGCAGGAGGGTAGGGGGCGTGAGTACTGAAGCTTTCTTT; cdr3_length: 15; j_call: TRBJ1-1; clone_size: -; d_call: TRBD1; v_call: TRBV27
cdr3_aa: CASSLKGDSTGEGTDTQYF; cdr3_nt: TGTGCCAGCAGTTTAAAGGGAGATTCGACAGGGGAGGGCACAGATACGCAGTATTTT; cdr3_length: 19; j_call: TRBJ2-3; clone_size: once; d_call: TRBD1; v_call: TRBV27
cdr3_aa: CASAPGTGSWYEQYF; cdr3_nt: TGCGCCAGCGCCCCCGGGACAGGGTCATGGTACGAGCAGTACTTC; cdr3_length: 15; j_call: TRBJ2-7; clone_size: -; d_call: TRBD1; v_call: TRBV4-3
cdr3_aa: CASSQVTEGNEQYF; cdr3_nt: TGCGCCAGCAGCCAAGTGACGGAAGGAAACGAGCAGTACTTC; cdr3_length: 14; j_call: TRBJ2-7; clone_size: -; d_call: -; v_call: TRBV4-3
cdr3_aa: CASSFPEALRSPLHF; cdr3_nt: TGTGCCAGCAGTTTCCCTGAAGCGCTCCGATCACCCCTCCACTTT; cdr3_length: 15; j_call: TRBJ1-6; clone_size: -; d_call: -; v_call: TRBV28
cdr3_aa: CASSLGRGRADTQYF; cdr3_nt: TGTGCCAGTAGCCTGGGAAGGGGTCGCGCAGATACGCAGTATTTT; cdr3_length: 15; j_call: TRBJ2-3; clone_size: -; d_call: -; v_call: TRBV19
cdr3_aa: CAWSLGQGEGYTF; cdr3_nt: TGTGCCTGGAGTCTAGGGCAGGGCGAGGGCTACACCTTC; cdr3_length: 13; j_call: TRBJ1-2; clone_size: once; d_call: -; v_call: TRBV30
cdr3_aa: CASSRYRNTEAFF; cdr3_nt: TGTGCCAGCAGCCGCTACAGGAACACTGAAGCTTTCTTT; cdr3_length: 13; j_call: TRBJ1-1; clone_size: -; d_call: -; v_call: TRBV14
cdr3_aa: CASSLASTGAMKTQYF; cdr3_nt: TGTGCCAGCAGCTTAGCGTCGACAGGGGCCATGAAGACCCAGTACTTC; cdr3_length: 16; j_call: TRBJ2-5; clone_size: -; d_call: TRBD1; v_call: TRBV7-2
cdr3_aa: CATSRDQPRNTGELFF; cdr3_nt: TGTGCCACCAGCAGAGATCAACCCCGGAACACCGGGGAGCTGTTTTTT; cdr3_length: 16; j_call: TRBJ2-2; clone_size: -; d_call: -; v_call: TRBV15
cdr3_aa: CASSVRASPYNEQFF; cdr3_nt: TGTGCCAGCAGCGTACGGGCTAGCCCCTACAATGAGCAGTTCTTC; cdr3_length: 15; j_call: TRBJ2-1; clone_size: -; d_call: -; v_call: TRBV9
cdr3_aa: CASSQDREGSYEQYF; cdr3_nt: TGCGCCAGCAGCCAAGATAGAGAGGGAAGCTACGAGCAGTACTTC; cdr3_length: 15; j_call: TRBJ2-7; clone_size: -; d_call: -; v_call: TRBV4-3
cdr3_aa: CASSSTSGSTDTQYF; cdr3_nt: TGTGCCAGCAGCTCAACTAGTGGTAGCACAGATACGCAGTATTTT; cdr3_length: 15; j_call: TRBJ2-3; clone_size: -; d_call: -; v_call: TRBV5-6
cdr3_aa: CASSPSTGAGEKLFF; cdr3_nt: TGTGCCAGCAGCCCATCGACAGGGGCGGGTGAAAAACTGTTTTTT; cdr3_length: 15; j_call: TRBJ1-4; clone_size: -; d_call: TRBD1; v_call: TRBV7-8
cdr3_aa: CASSPLSGGLYNEQFF; cdr3_nt: TGTGCCAGCAGCCCCCTTAGCGGGGGGCTCTACAATGAGCAGTTCTTC; cdr3_length: 16; j_call: TRBJ2-1; clone_size: -; d_call: TRBD2; v_call: TRBV13
cdr3_aa: CASSSTRQGPEKLFF; cdr3_nt: TGTGCCAGCAGCTCTACCCGACAGGGTCCTGAAAAACTGTTTTTT; cdr3_length: 15; j_call: TRBJ1-4; clone_size: -; d_call: TRBD1; v_call: TRBV5-5
cdr3_aa: CASSFGGDNYEQYF; cdr3_nt: TGCGCCAGCAGCTTTGGGGGAGATAACTACGAGCAGTACTTC; cdr3_length: 14; j_call: TRBJ2-7; clone_size: -; d_call: -; v_call: TRBV5-1
cdr3_aa: CASSFTTGELFF; cdr3_nt: TGTGCCAGCAGCTTTACCACCGGGGAGCTGTTTTTT; cdr3_length: 12; j_call: TRBJ2-2; clone_size: -; d_call: -; v_call: TRBV7-9
cdr3_aa: CASSLVTSPQGGQYF; cdr3_nt: TGTGCCAGCAGCTTAGTAACGAGTCCCCAGGGGGGCCAGTACTTC; cdr3_length: 15; j_call: TRBJ2-5; clone_size: -; d_call: -; v_call: TRBV13
cdr3_aa: CASSRRTGTVGEKLFF; cdr3_nt: TGTGCCAGCAGTAGACGAACCGGGACCGTGGGTGAAAAACTGTTTTTT; cdr3_length: 16; j_call: TRBJ1-4; clone_size: -; d_call: -; v_call: TRBV28
cdr3_aa: CASSLGRAEQFF; cdr3_nt: TGTGCCAGCAGCTTAGGGCGCGCCGAGCAGTTCTTC; cdr3_length: 12; j_call: TRBJ2-1; clone_size: -; d_call: -; v_call: TRBV7-9
cdr3_aa: CASSIGGVQPQHF; cdr3_nt: TGTGCCAGTAGTATTGGGGGGGTTCAGCCCCAGCATTTT; cdr3_length: 13; j_call: TRBJ1-5; clone_size: -; d_call: -; v_call: TRBV19
cdr3_aa: CASSPSAGTGGPPHEQYF; cdr3_nt: TGTGCCAGCAGCCCATCAGCCGGGACAGGGGGCCCCCCGCACGAGCAGTACTTC; cdr3_length: 18; j_call: TRBJ2-7; clone_size: -; d_call: TRBD1; v_call: TRBV7-2
cdr3_aa: CASSLVVGADTQYF; cdr3_nt: TGTGCCAGCAGCTTGGTCGTTGGTGCAGATACGCAGTATTTT; cdr3_length: 14; j_call: TRBJ2-3; clone_size: -; d_call: -; v_call: TRBV5-6
cdr3_aa: CASSLTGQGLYEQYF; cdr3_nt: TGTGCCAGCAGTTTGACGGGACAGGGCCTCTACGAGCAGTACTTC; cdr3_length: 15; j_call: TRBJ2-7; clone_size: -; d_call: TRBD1; v_call: TRBV27
cdr3_aa: CATSESRNQPQHF; cdr3_nt: TGTGCCACCAGTGAATCGAGGAATCAGCCCCAGCATTTT; cdr3_length: 13; j_call: TRBJ1-5; clone_size: -; d_call: -; v_call: TRBV24-1
cdr3_aa: CASSQRGVETQYF; cdr3_nt: TGTGCCAGCAGCCAACGGGGGGTGGAGACCCAGTACTTC; cdr3_length: 13; j_call: TRBJ2-5; clone_size: -; d_call: TRBD2; v_call: TRBV3-1/TRBV3-2
cdr3_aa: CASKYSNQPQHF; cdr3_nt: TGTGCCAGCAAATATAGCAATCAGCCCCAGCATTTT; cdr3_length: 12; j_call: TRBJ1-5; clone_size: -; d_call: -; v_call: TRBV12-3/TRBV12-4
cdr3_aa: CASSWAGGGETQYF; cdr3_nt: TGTGCCAGCAGTTGGGCGGGGGGCGGCGAGACCCAGTACTTC; cdr3_length: 14; j_call: TRBJ2-5; clone_size: -; d_call: TRBD2; v_call: TRBV27
cdr3_aa: CASSSPGDMQPQHF; cdr3_nt: TGTGCCAGCAGTTCCCCAGGGGATATGCAGCCCCAGCATTTT; cdr3_length: 14; j_call: TRBJ1-5; clone_size: -; d_call: -; v_call: TRBV6-2/TRBV6-3
cdr3_aa: CASRVRSVVAYNEQFF; cdr3_nt: TGTGCCAGCAGGGTTAGGAGTGTGGTCGCATACAATGAGCAGTTCTTC; cdr3_length: 16; j_call: TRBJ2-1; clone_size: once; d_call: -; v_call: TRBV27
cdr3_aa: CASSSVILLDRGSYEQYF; cdr3_nt: TGTGCCAGCAGCTCCGTCATATTATTGGACAGGGGCTCCTACGAGCAGTACTTC; cdr3_length: 18; j_call: TRBJ2-7; clone_size: once; d_call: -; v_call: TRBV21-1
cdr3_aa: CASSTGAGDEQFF; cdr3_nt: TGTGCCAGCAGTACGGGAGCCGGCGATGAGCAGTTCTTC; cdr3_length: 13; j_call: TRBJ2-1; clone_size: -; d_call: -; v_call: TRBV12-3/TRBV12-4
cdr3_aa: CAWSGPGLAGGKNIQYF; cdr3_nt: TGTGCCTGGAGCGGGCCAGGACTAGCGGGGGGTAAAAACATTCAGTACTTC; cdr3_length: 17; j_call: TRBJ2-4; clone_size: -; d_call: TRBD2; v_call: TRBV30
cdr3_aa: CAIRDIQGPNTEAFF; cdr3_nt: TGTGCCATCAGAGACATACAGGGACCGAACACTGAAGCTTTCTTT; cdr3_length: 15; j_call: TRBJ1-1; clone_size: few; d_call: -; v_call: TRBV10-3